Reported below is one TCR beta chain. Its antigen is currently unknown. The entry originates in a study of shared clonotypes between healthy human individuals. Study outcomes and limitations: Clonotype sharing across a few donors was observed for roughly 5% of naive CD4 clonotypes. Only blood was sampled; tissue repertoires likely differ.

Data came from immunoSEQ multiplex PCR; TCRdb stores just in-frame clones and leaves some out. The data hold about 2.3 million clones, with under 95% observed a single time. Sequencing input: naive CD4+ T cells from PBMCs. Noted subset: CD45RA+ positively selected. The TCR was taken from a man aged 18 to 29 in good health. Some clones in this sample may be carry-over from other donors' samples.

CDR3 protein: CASSPPAGQGTSYTF. For the CDR3, the DNA is TGCGCCAGCAGTCCCCCCGCTGGACAGGGGACAAGCTACACCTTC. The V call is TRBV5-1, the J call TRBJ1-2; 9 positions agree with TRBD1. CDR1 SGHRS and CDR2 YFSETQ come from the germline V gene. This CDR3 contains 15 residues. After removal of 5 bases from V and 9 bases from J, the junction contained 14 bases not matched to a gene.